The 10 T cell receptor beta chains below were found in one sample sequenced in a study of cytomegalovirus exposure and HLA in healthy donors. Primers included in the PCR were 60 Vbeta and 13 Jbeta primers. Generated by immunoSEQ multiplex PCR, the TCRdb table keeps only in-frame clones and is missing some. The table shows about 130,000 clones, with over 75% occurring only once. Sequencing was carried out using PBMCs. The receptors here all came from a boy between 10 and 17 years old in good health and CMV-seronegative.

This rearrangement joins TRBV7-3 to TRBJ2-5; D might be TRBD2 (5 bases). Germline CDR1 reads SGHTA; CDR2 reads FQGTGA. The CDR3 is 14 amino acids. V lost 2 bases and J 5 bases, leaving 12 bases between the germline ends. The CDR3, as DNA: TGTGCCAGCAGCTTACCCGGAGGACGGGAGACCCAGTACTTC. Protein product: CASSLPGGRETQYF.

The chain has TRBV7-8 and TRBJ1-1; no definite D call. V was cut by 1 base and J by 11 bases, with 20 bases left in between. CDR3 length equals 15 residues. Germline values: CDR1 SGHVS, CDR2 FQNEAQ. The CDR3 region has the DNA TGTGCCAGCAGCTTAGAAGGGAGCGGGCCGGCGAGGGCTTTCTTT. It codes for CASSLEGSGPARAFF.

The chain employs TRBV4-1 and TRBJ2-1; 9 bases agree with TRBD2. The CDR3 spans 17 residues. V lost 0 bases, J lost 4 bases, and 7 bases stayed unmatched. The germline V gene has CDR1 MGHRA and CDR2 YSYEKL. This CDR3 is CASSQERALAGYNEQFF. CDR3 sequence (DNA): TGCGCCAGCAGCCAAGAACGTGCGCTAGCGGGGTACAATGAGCAGTTCTTC.

The chain has TRBV6-5 and TRBJ1-3, with 7 nucleotides matching TRBD1. The V segment lost 3 bases and the J segment 0 bases; nucleotides outside the gene matches: 5. The length of the CDR3 is 16 residues. The V gene's germline CDR1 is MNHEY and CDR2 SVGAGI. The CDR3 sequence is CASSYNRGSSGNTIYF. Here the CDR3 DNA reads TGTGCCAGCAGTTATAACAGGGGATCCTCTGGAAACACCATATATTTT.

The chain combines TRBV19 with TRBJ2-2, with D maybe TRBD1 (5 bases). The V gene's germline CDR1 is LNHDA and CDR2 SQIVND (reference sequence). Trimming removed 7 bases from V and 4 bases from J, with 19 bases in between. The CDR3 length is 16 residues. Written as DNA, the CDR3 is TGTGCCAGTAATCCCTCCCGGCAGGGCGGCACCGGGGAGCTGTTTTTT. Translation gives CASNPSRQGGTGELFF.

The genes are TRBV2 and TRBJ1-1, with no clear D. Germline CDR1 is SNHLY and CDR2 is FYNNEI. V was shortened by 4 bases and J by 4 bases, with 10 bases between the two germline ends. The CDR3 consists of 13 residues. The CDR3 DNA reads as TGTGCCAGCAGTGCGAGGCAGACCACTGAAGCTTTCTTT. This encodes CASSARQTTEAFF.

The chain recombines TRBV9 with TRBJ2-2, with a tentative D call TRBD2 (6 bases). This CDR3 has 14 residues. Germline V lookup: CDR1 SGDLS, CDR2 YYNGEE. V gave up 3 bases and J gave up 4 bases, with 10 bases separating them. Here the CDR3 DNA reads TGTGCCAGCAGCGAAACCGGGAGCACCGGGGAGCTGTTTTTT. This translates into CASSETGSTGELFF. The whole variable domain, filled in from reference TRBV9 and TRBJ2-2, reads DSGVTQTPKHLITATGQRVTLRCSPRSGDLSVYWYQQSLDQGLQFLIQYYNGEERAKGNILERFSAQQFPDLHSELNLSSLELGDSALYFCASSETGSTGELFFGEGSRLTVL.

This clone showed up just a few times. The chain couples TRBV7-9 to TRBJ1-5, with D possibly TRBD1 on 5 matching bases. Germline CDR1 and CDR2: SEHNR and FQNEAQ (reference sequence). Trimming took off 3 bases at V and 5 bases at J, with 5 bases between the two ends. The CDR3 has 12 amino acids. The CDR3 bases are TGTGCCAGCAGCTTCAGGGATCAGCCCCAGCATTTT. Amino acids: CASSFRDQPQHF.

The chain recombines TRBV30 with TRBJ1-6, with 7 nucleotides matching TRBD1. Germline-derived CDR1 and CDR2 are GTSNPN and SVGIG (reference sequence). The CDR3 is made up of 16 amino acids. The ends lost 3 bases at V and 3 bases at J; junction bases unmatched: 8. The CDR3 protein is CAWRQGQILYNSPLHF. CDR3 sequence (DNA): TGTGCCTGGAGACAGGGACAGATCCTCTATAATTCACCCCTCCACTTT.

The chain recombines TRBV6-4 with TRBJ2-7, with 10 positions matching TRBD2. Germline loops: CDR1 MRHNA, CDR2 SNTAGT. Losses at the gene ends were 4 bases for V and 3 bases for J; bases not matched to a gene: 3. This CDR3 has 14 amino acids. DNA for the CDR3: TGTGCCAGCAGTGGGGGACTAGCGAACTACGAGCAGTACTTC. The encoded protein is CASSGGLANYEQYF.